This T cell receptor beta chain is from a study of CD8+ T cells in alopecia areata. Documented treatment: oral pan-JAK inhibitor, 5-10 mg twice daily. The study team obtained lesional scalp punch biopsies and peripheral blood from alopecia areata patients. This clone was found a few times. As the sequencing template, cDNA was produced by extracting RNA and reverse transcribing it. Using immunoSEQ multiplex PCR, the repertoire was profiled, and TCRdb retains in-frame clones only, with some absent. The sample consists of about 120,000 clones, around 53% of them appearing once. This sequence was found in a human donor with alopecia areata. The sample here was CD4+ T cells sorted from blood, taken at week 4, from a patient treated with tofacitinib.

CDR3 DNA: TGTGCCAGCAGTTACTCTACCGATCTGCGCTCACCCCTCCACTTT. It encodes CASSYSTDLRSPLHF. The chain combines TRBV6-5 with TRBJ1-6, with unresolved D. CDR3 size: 15 residues. V lost 0 bases, J lost 10 bases, and 13 bases lay in between. CDR1 MNHEY and CDR2 SVGAGI come from the germline V gene.